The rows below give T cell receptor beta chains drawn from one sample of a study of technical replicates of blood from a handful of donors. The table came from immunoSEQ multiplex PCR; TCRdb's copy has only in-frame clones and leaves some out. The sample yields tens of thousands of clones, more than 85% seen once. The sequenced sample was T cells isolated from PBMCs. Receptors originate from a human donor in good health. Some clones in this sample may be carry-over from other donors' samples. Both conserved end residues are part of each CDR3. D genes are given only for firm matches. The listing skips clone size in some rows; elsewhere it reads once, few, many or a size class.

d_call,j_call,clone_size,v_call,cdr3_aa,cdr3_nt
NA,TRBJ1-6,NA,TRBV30,CAWSVAAYNSPLHF,TGTGCCTGGAGTGTGGCAGCCTATAATTCACCCCTCCACTTT
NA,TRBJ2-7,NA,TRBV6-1,CASSPRGLWEQYF,TGTGCCAGCAGCCCTAGAGGGTTGTGGGAGCAGTACTTC
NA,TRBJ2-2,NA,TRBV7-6,CASSLDWALTAGELFF,TGTGCCAGCAGCTTAGATTGGGCACTTACCGCCGGGGAGCTGTTTTTT
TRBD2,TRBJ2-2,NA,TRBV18,CASSPPAGVGELFF,TGTGCCAGCTCACCTCCCGCGGGGGTCGGGGAGCTGTTTTTT
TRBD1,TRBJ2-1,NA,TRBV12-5,CASGLGVGGGQGEPYNEQFF,TGTGCTAGTGGTTTGGGGGTCGGTGGGGGACAGGGGGAACCCTACAATGAGCAGTTCTTC
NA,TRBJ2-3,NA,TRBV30,CACLAYSTDTQYF,TGTGCCTGTCTAGCGTATAGCACAGATACGCAGTATTTT
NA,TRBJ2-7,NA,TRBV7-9,CASSLKTVNEQYF,TGTGCCAGCAGCTTAAAAACGGTTAACGAGCAGTACTTC
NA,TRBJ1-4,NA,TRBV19,CASSIQGLRTNEKLFF,TGTGCCAGTAGTATACAGGGATTGCGAACTAATGAAAAACTGTTTTTT
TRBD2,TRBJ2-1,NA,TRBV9,CASSVKSWLAGHNNEQFF,TGTGCCAGCAGCGTAAAATCGTGGCTAGCGGGTCATAACAATGAGCAGTTCTTC
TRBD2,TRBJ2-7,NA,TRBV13,CASSLETSGKVYEQYF,TGTGCCAGCAGCTTAGAAACTAGCGGGAAAGTCTACGAGCAGTACTTC
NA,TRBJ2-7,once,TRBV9,CASSAGDLIYEQYF,TGTGCCAGCAGCGCGGGAGATCTGATTTACGAGCAGTACTTC
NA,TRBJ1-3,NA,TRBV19,CASSIRGGSSGNTIYF,TGTGCCAGTAGTATACGAGGGGGATCCTCTGGAAACACCATATATTTT
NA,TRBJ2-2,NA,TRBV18,CASSLPSRRNTGELFF,TGTGCCAGCTCACTACCTTCGAGGAGGAACACCGGGGAGCTGTTTTTT
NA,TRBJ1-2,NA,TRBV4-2,CASSQGDEGSYGYTF,TGTGCCAGCAGCCAAGGCGACGAGGGTTCTTATGGCTACACCTTC
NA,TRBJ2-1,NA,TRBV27,CASSLVRESINEQFF,TGTGCCAGCAGTTTAGTACGGGAGTCTATTAATGAGCAGTTCTTC
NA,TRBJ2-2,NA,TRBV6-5,CASSYGQGSAGELFF,TGTGCCAGCAGTTACGGCCAGGGGTCGGCCGGGGAGCTGTTTTTT
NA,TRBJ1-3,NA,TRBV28,CASTQIGGTIYF,TGTGCCAGCACCCAAATCGGTGGCACCATATATTTT
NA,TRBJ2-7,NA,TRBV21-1,CATVRQGSHEQYF,TGTGCCACCGTAAGACAGGGTTCTCACGAGCAGTACTTC
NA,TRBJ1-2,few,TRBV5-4,CASSRGNGYTF,TGTGCCAGCAGCCGGGGGAATGGCTACACCTTC
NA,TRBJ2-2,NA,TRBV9,CASSPPRGNTGELFF,TGTGCCAGCAGCCCCCCCCGGGGGAACACCGGGGAGCTGTTTTTT
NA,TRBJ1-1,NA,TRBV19,CASTLGGRSTEAFF,TGTGCCAGTACCCTAGGGGGAAGGAGCACTGAAGCTTTCTTT
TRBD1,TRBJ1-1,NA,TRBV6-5,CASSRDRGREAFF,TGTGCCAGCAGCCGGGACAGGGGGCGTGAAGCTTTCTTT
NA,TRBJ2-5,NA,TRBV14,CASSQVDYPPQETQYF,TGTGCCAGCAGCCAAGTAGACTACCCTCCTCAAGAGACCCAGTACTTC
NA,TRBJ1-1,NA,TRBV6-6,CASSYLDRNTEAFF,TGTGCCAGCAGTTACCTCGACAGGAACACTGAAGCTTTCTTT
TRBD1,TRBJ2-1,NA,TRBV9,CASSGNRGLTYNEQFF,TGTGCCAGCAGCGGAAACAGGGGGCTTACCTACAATGAGCAGTTCTTC
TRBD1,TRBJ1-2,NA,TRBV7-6,CASSLEGTGGNYGYTF,TGTGCCAGCAGCTTAGAGGGGACAGGTGGTAACTATGGCTACACCTTC
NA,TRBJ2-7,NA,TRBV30,CAWSPGVGIYEQYF,TGTGCCTGGAGTCCCGGGGTGGGTATCTACGAGCAGTACTTC
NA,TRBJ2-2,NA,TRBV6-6,CASSQAGELFF,TGTGCCAGCAGTCAGGCCGGGGAGCTGTTTTTT
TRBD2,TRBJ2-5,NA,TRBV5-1,CASSLQSWPSGQETQYF,TGCGCCAGCAGCTTACAGTCGTGGCCTAGCGGACAAGAGACCCAGTACTTC
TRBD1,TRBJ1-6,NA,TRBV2,CASLGQDSYNSPLHF,TGTGCCAGCCTAGGACAGGACTCCTATAATTCACCCCTCCACTTT
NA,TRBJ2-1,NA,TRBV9,CASSVRAWAFDQNNEQFF,TGTGCCAGCAGCGTGAGGGCCTGGGCTTTCGACCAGAACAATGAGCAGTTCTTC
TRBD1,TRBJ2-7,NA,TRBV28,CASSSTGEGVEQYF,TGTGCCAGCAGTTCGACAGGGGAAGGGGTCGAGCAGTACTTC
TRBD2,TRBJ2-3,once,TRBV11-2,CASSLGGSEYF,TGTGCCAGCAGCTTGGGCGGGAGTGAGTATTTT
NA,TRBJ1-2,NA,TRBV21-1,CASSQGGTGVIGYTF,TGTGCCAGCAGCCAAGGGGGAACCGGGGTTATCGGCTACACCTTC
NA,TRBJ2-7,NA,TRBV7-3,CASSLTGGGAYEQYF,TGTGCCAGCAGCTTAACGGGCGGAGGGGCCTACGAGCAGTACTTC
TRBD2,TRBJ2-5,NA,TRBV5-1,CASAAGASGSGGTQYF,TGCGCCAGCGCAGCCGGTGCTAGCGGGTCGGGTGGTACCCAGTACTTC
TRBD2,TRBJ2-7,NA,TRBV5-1,CASSFGTSGSLNEQYF,TGCGCCAGCAGCTTCGGGACTAGCGGGAGTTTGAACGAGCAGTACTTC
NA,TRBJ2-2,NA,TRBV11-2,CASSLVPSANTGELFF,TGTGCCAGCAGCTTAGTACCTAGCGCGAACACCGGGGAGCTGTTTTTT
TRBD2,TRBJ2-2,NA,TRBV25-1,CASSSSGGSTGELFF,TGTGCCAGCAGTTCCAGCGGGGGAAGCACCGGGGAGCTGTTTTTT
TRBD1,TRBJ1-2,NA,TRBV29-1,CSVGGQNYGYTF,TGCAGCGTTGGGGGACAGAACTATGGCTACACCTTC
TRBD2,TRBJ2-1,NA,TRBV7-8,CASSETSGAYNEQFF,TGTGCCAGCAGCGAGACTAGCGGGGCCTACAATGAGCAGTTCTTC
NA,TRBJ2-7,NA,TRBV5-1,CASSEPGGEQYF,TGCGCCAGCAGCGAGCCCGGTGGCGAGCAGTACTTC
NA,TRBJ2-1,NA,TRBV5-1,CASSLVSSYNEQFF,TGCGCCAGCAGCTTAGTCTCTAGCTATAATGAGCAGTTCTTC
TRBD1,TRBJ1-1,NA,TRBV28,CASSLGGPGGRVKNTEAFF,TGTGCCAGCAGTTTAGGTGGGCCAGGGGGTAGGGTAAAGAACACTGAAGCTTTCTTT
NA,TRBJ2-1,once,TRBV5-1,CASCQGIGADEQFF,TGCGCCAGCTGCCAGGGGATCGGGGCTGATGAGCAGTTCTTC
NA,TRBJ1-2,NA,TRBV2,CASVHFYGYTF,TGTGCCAGCGTGCACTTCTATGGCTACACCTTC
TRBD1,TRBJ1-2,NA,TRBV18,CASSPWDSYGYTF,TGTGCCAGCTCACCTTGGGACAGCTATGGCTACACCTTC
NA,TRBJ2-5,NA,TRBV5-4,CASSLPGQETQYF,TGTGCCAGCAGCTTGCCAGGGCAAGAGACCCAGTACTTC
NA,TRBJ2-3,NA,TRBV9,CASSGWGHADETQYF,TGTGCCAGCAGCGGGTGGGGACATGCTGATGAGACGCAGTATTTT
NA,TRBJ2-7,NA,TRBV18,CASSPPRTESYEQYF,TGTGCCAGCTCACCACCGAGGACAGAGTCCTACGAGCAGTACTTC
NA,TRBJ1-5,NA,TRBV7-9,CASSHTGVNQPQHF,TGTGCCAGCAGCCATACAGGAGTTAATCAGCCCCAGCATTTT
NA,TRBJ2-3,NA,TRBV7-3,CASSRGWGSGRTDTQYF,TGTGCCAGCAGCCGAGGTTGGGGTAGCGGAAGGACAGATACGCAGTATTTT
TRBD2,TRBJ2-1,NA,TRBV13,CASSLRGGHNEQFF,TGTGCCAGCAGCTTACGCGGGGGGCACAATGAGCAGTTCTTC
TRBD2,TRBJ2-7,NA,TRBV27,CASGVAGGPREQYF,TGTGCCAGCGGCGTAGCGGGAGGGCCGCGCGAGCAGTACTTC
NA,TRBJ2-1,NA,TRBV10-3,CAIIPDSSYNEQFF,TGTGCCATCATCCCGGACAGCTCCTACAATGAGCAGTTCTTC
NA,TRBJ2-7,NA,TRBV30,CAWSVFLAWEVPTLSEQYF,TGTGCCTGGAGTGTCTTCTTAGCGTGGGAGGTCCCTACCTTATCCGAGCAGTACTTC
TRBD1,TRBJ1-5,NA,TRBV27,CASRATGTGSYQPQHF,TGTGCCAGCAGAGCGACCGGGACAGGGTCTTACCAGCCCCAGCATTTT